What follows are 27 T cell receptor beta chains derived from one specimen sequenced in a study of metastatic and nonmetastatic thyroid tumors. TCRdb re-called the PCR reads with MiXCR. The sample has about 39,000 clones; roughly 19% are singletons. Patients underwent thyroid surgery, and none had received any treatment before it. Sample: blood. All receptors come from a female donor with papillary thyroid cancer or a benign thyroid nodule (not recorded which). Some clones in this sample may be carry-over from other donors' samples.

The table lists this clone with a few counts. The V and J genes are TRBV27 and TRBJ2-7; the D gene is possibly TRBD2 (6 bases). Deletions cut 7 bases from V and 10 bases from J, with 26 bases between. CDR1 is MNHEY, CDR2 SMNVEV, per germline (reference sequence). The CDR3 contains 15 residues. CDR3 sequence: CASMPSLSGEVGQYF. The CDR3 region has the DNA TGTGCCAGCATGCCCTCCCTATCGGGAGAAGTCGGTCAGTACTTC.

The J gene is TRBJ1-1, the V gene TRBV6-1, with D possibly being TRBD1 (5 bases). Germline CDR1 reads MNHNS; CDR2 reads SASEGT. The CDR3 is 13 residues long. V lost 10 bases and J lost 2, with 14 bases in between. The CDR3 here is CANSLQENTEAFF. Written as DNA, the CDR3 is TGTGCCAATTCCTTACAGGAAAACACTGAAGCTTTCTTT.

This clone has at least ten counts. This chain uses TRBV5-1 with TRBJ2-1; 15 bases agree with TRBD2. V lost 3 bases and J lost 4; bases outside the gene matches: 5. This CDR3 contains 17 residues. Germline values: CDR1 SGHRS, CDR2 YFSETQ. CDR3 loop: CASSWTSGRAGYNEQFF. The CDR3 DNA is TGCGCCAGCAGCTGGACTAGCGGGAGGGCCGGGTACAATGAGCAGTTCTTC.

This clone was seen repeatedly, ten times or more. Here the CDR3 reads CASSRTGLHNEQFF. In DNA, the CDR3 is TGTGCCAGCAGCCGGACAGGGCTCCACAATGAGCAGTTCTTC. V is TRBV11-3 and J is TRBJ2-1, with 8 bases matching TRBD1. J gave up 5 bases and V 5 bases, and 5 bases lay outside the gene matches. Germline CDR1 is SGHNT and CDR2 is YENEEA. This CDR3 has 14 amino acids. The full variable domain, with the rest looked up from reference TRBV11-3 and TRBJ2-1, is EAGVVQSPRYKIIEKKQPVAFWCNPISGHNTLYWYLQNLGQGPELLIRYENEEAVDDSQLPKDRFSAERLKGVDSTLKIQPAELGDSAVYLCASSRTGLHNEQFFGPGTRLTVL.

There are many counts of this clone. This chain links TRBV30 with TRBJ1-1; D might be TRBD1 (5 bases). In germline, CDR1 is GTSNPN, CDR2 SVGIG (reference sequence). V lost 4 bases and J lost 4, with 13 bases in between. The CDR3 loop spans 13 amino acids. CDR3 region: CAWTRVRGTEAFF. DNA for the CDR3: TGTGCCTGGACGCGGGTAAGGGGCACTGAAGCTTTCTTT.

This clone was found a few times. This chain links TRBV6-2 or TRBV6-3 with TRBJ2-7; TRBD1 might be the D (6 bases). The CDR3 spans 14 residues. Germline V CDR1 and CDR2: MNHEY, SVGEGT. V shed 0 bases and J shed 2 bases, with 8 bases lying between them. CDR3 in DNA: TGTGCCAGCAGTTACTCCCCAGGGGCCTACGAGCAGTACTTC. It is translated as CASSYSPGAYEQYF.

This clone was counted ten times or more. The chain carries TRBV6-1 and TRBJ1-5; D possibly corresponds to TRBD1 (5 bases). Trimming shortened V by 2 bases and J by 5 bases, and 13 bases separated the two germline ends. The CDR3 extends over 15 amino acids. CDR1 is MNHNS and CDR2 is SASEGT in the germline V gene. Written as DNA, the CDR3 is TGTGCCAGCAGTGAATCCCCCGGGGGGGATCAGCCCCAGCATTTT. Amino acids: CASSESPGGDQPQHF.

This clone was observed a few times. The chain is built from TRBV28 and TRBJ2-1; D remains ambiguous. Trimming took 5 bases from V and 0 from J, leaving 17 bases between them. Germline assignment: CDR1 MDHEN and CDR2 SYDVKM. CDR3 size: 17 residues. CDR3 sequence: CASSAHRVPSSYNEQFF. The CDR3, as DNA: TGTGCCAGCAGTGCCCATCGGGTGCCGAGCTCCTACAATGAGCAGTTCTTC. Full variable domain (missing parts from reference TRBV28 and TRBJ2-1): DVKVTQSSRYLVKRTGEKVFLECVQDMDHENMFWYRQDPGLGLRLIYFSYDVKMKEKGDIPEGYSVSREKKERFSLILESASTNQTSMYLCASSAHRVPSSYNEQFFGPGTRLTVL.

This clone showed up many times. This chain links TRBV14 with TRBJ1-3, with unresolved D. V was cut by 1 base and J by 0 bases, with 10 bases left in between. There are 16 residues in the CDR3. Germline values: CDR1 SGHDN, CDR2 FVKESK. CDR3 coding DNA: TGTGCCAGCAGCCAAGCAGGTACCCACTCTGGAAACACCATATATTTT. It is translated as CASSQAGTHSGNTIYF.

V is TRBV12-3 or TRBV12-4 and J is TRBJ1-5, with D unresolved. V was trimmed by 7 bases and J by 4 bases, leaving 20 bases between them. The CDR3 contains 16 residues. The CDR3 reads CASMAGPLSGNQPQHF. In nucleotides, the CDR3 is TGTGCCAGCATGGCCGGGCCTCTAAGTGGGAATCAGCCCCAGCATTTT.

This clone was picked up a small number of times. The chain joins TRBV20-1 to TRBJ2-7, with D tentatively TRBD2 (5 bases). V shed 5 bases and J shed 5 bases, with 22 bases lying between them. Germline CDR1 and CDR2: DFQATT and SNEGSKA (reference sequence). The CDR3 loop spans 15 amino acids. CDR3 region: CSASRAVGGSDEQYF. The CDR3 nucleotides read TGCAGTGCTTCACGGGCAGTCGGAGGATCGGACGAGCAGTACTTC.

This clone was seen ten or more times. The junction departs from germline at one end; a sequencing error may be responsible. The rearrangement uses TRBV2 and TRBJ2-7; 13 nucleotides align to TRBD2. Germline V lookup: CDR1 SNHLY, CDR2 FYNNEI. The CDR3 totals 12 residues. CDR3 DNA sequence: TGTGCCAGCAGTGGGGGACTAGCGGGAATGCACTTC. Its protein product is CASSGGLAGMHF.

V gene TRBV6-2 or TRBV6-3 combines with J gene TRBJ1-1; D unresolved. Germline loops: CDR1 MNHEY, CDR2 SVGEGT. The CDR3 runs to 13 residues. V was trimmed by 2 bases and J by 13 bases, leaving 17 bases between them. The CDR3, as DNA: TGTGCCAGCAGTTACCGAGGGCTTTCTGAAAATTTCTTT. Amino acids: CASSYRGLSENFF.

This clone has only a few counts. The chain carries TRBV19 and TRBJ1-1; the D is unclear. V lost 10 bases, J lost 0 bases, and 9 bases lay in between. Germline lookup yields CDR1 LNHDA and CDR2 SQIVND (reference sequence). The CDR3 runs to 12 residues. CDR3 nucleotides: TGTGCCACAGAGGGAATGAACACTGAAGCTTTCTTT. Protein product: CATEGMNTEAFF.

This clone was detected many times. This chain links TRBV12-3 or TRBV12-4 with TRBJ1-2; D may be TRBD1 (5 bases). This CDR3 contains 13 residues. Trimming stripped 5 bases from V and 9 bases from J, with 16 bases between. DNA of the CDR3: TGTGCCAGCAGTGAAGACAGTTCTATGAGCTACACCTTC. It is translated as CASSEDSSMSYTF.

This chain uses TRBV18 with TRBJ2-7; either TRBD1 or TRBD2 may supply D (5 bases each). Trimming stripped 2 bases from V and 3 bases from J, with 17 bases between. The CDR3 consists of 16 residues. Germline V gene data show CDR1 as KGHSH and CDR2 as LQKENI. Written as DNA, the CDR3 is TGTGCCAGCTCACCAAAGGGGAGCGGTAGCTTCTACGAGCAGTACTTC. Translated: CASSPKGSGSFYEQYF. Using reference TRBV18 and TRBJ2-7 for the parts outside the CDR3, the full variable domain is NAGVMQNPRHLVRRRGQEARLRCSPMKGHSHVYWYRQLPEEGLKFMVYLQKENIIDESGMPKERFSAEFPKEGPSILRIQQVVRGDSAAYFCASSPKGSGSFYEQYFGPGTRLTVT.

This clone was detected many times. Just one base apart from a much larger clone, this may be a read error. Distinct nucleotide sequences in the sample also encode this CDR3. This chain uses TRBV19 with TRBJ2-1; 11 nucleotides agree with TRBD2. This CDR3 contains 15 residues. CDR1 LNHDA and CDR2 SQIVND come from the germline V gene (reference sequence). The CDR3 protein is CASSILTSGTDEQFF. The CDR3 nucleotides read TGCGCCAGTAGTATTCTGACTAGCGGGACAGATGAGCAGTTCTTC. Using reference TRBV19 and TRBJ2-1 for the parts outside the CDR3, the full variable domain is DGGITQSPKYLFRKEGQNVTLSCEQNLNHDAMYWYRQDPGQGLRLIYYSQIVNDFQKGDIAEGYSVSREKKESFPLTVTSAQKNPTAFYLCASSILTSGTDEQFFGPGTRLTVL.

This clone was found many times. The sample holds other DNA sequences that translate to the same CDR3. The rearrangement links TRBV29-1 to TRBJ1-3; no firm D call. Per the germline V gene, CDR1 is SQVTM and CDR2 is ANQGSEA. This CDR3 comprises 13 residues. V was trimmed by 6 bases and J by 0 bases, leaving 9 bases between them. CDR3 amino acids: CSVRAYSGNTIYF. The DNA of the CDR3 is TGCAGCGTCAGAGCCTACTCTGGAAACACCATATATTTT.

This clone was detected many times. The chain couples TRBV11-2 to TRBJ1-2, with D uncertain. Germline lookup yields CDR1 SGHAT and CDR2 FQNNGV. The CDR3 is 13 residues long. V lost 5 bases, J lost 5 bases, and 12 bases lay in between. The CDR3 DNA reads as TGTGCCAGCAGCGACCGGGGAGAGTATGGCTACACCTTC. As protein: CASSDRGEYGYTF.

This clone is categorized as medium-sized. This chain links TRBV6-5 with TRBJ2-1; no reliable D call. The CDR3 loop spans 13 amino acids. From germline, CDR1 is MNHEY and CDR2 SVGAGI. The V gene lost 0 bases and the J gene lost 8 bases, with 8 bases spanning the gap. The CDR3: CASSYSRGYEQFF. CDR3 bases: TGTGCCAGCAGTTACTCGAGAGGCTATGAGCAGTTCTTC.

This clone was counted many times. This sequence joins TRBV9 and TRBJ2-6; possibly TRBD2 for D (6 bases). Trimming stripped 0 bases from V and 5 bases from J, with 9 bases between. Germline CDR1 reads SGDLS; CDR2 reads YYNGEE. The CDR3 covers 15 residues. CDR3 in DNA: TGTGCCAGCAGCGTAGACGGGAGACGGGCCAACGTCCTGACTTTC. Translated, it gives CASSVDGRRANVLTF.

This clone was counted ten times or more. V is TRBV28 and J is TRBJ2-2; D is unresolved. The germline gives CDR1 MDHEN, CDR2 SYDVKM. Between the trimmed V and J ends, which lost 1 base and 1 base, there was a span of 22 bases. The CDR3 has 20 residues. The CDR3 sequence: CASSLSEFIPGRMNTGELFF. The CDR3 bases are TGTGCCAGCAGTTTATCAGAATTTATCCCCGGCAGGATGAACACCGGGGAGCTGTTTTTT.

With respect to this clone: The junction and the germline gene differ at one end; a read error may be behind it. CDR3 bases: TGTTCCAGCACCCCCCGGCACTACCTTCAAGAGACCCAGTACTTC. It specifies CSSTPRHYLQETQYF. The gene calls are TRBV9 and TRBJ2-5; unclear D gene. Germline lookup yields CDR1 SGDLS and CDR2 YYNGEE. This CDR3 region has 15 residues.

In its sample, this clone was seen many times. The V call is TRBV28, the J call TRBJ2-1, with D unclear. The CDR3 covers 15 residues. Germline V gene sequence: CDR1 MDHEN, CDR2 SYDVKM. With 3 bases removed from V and 0 bases from J, the gap between germline ends came to 9 bases. CDR3 DNA: TGTGCCAGCAGTTTGACTTGGGTCTCCTACAATGAGCAGTTCTTC. This gives the protein CASSLTWVSYNEQFF.

This chain joins TRBV27 and TRBJ2-7; D uncertain. The CDR3 has 13 residues. Germline CDR1 reads MNHEY; CDR2 reads SMNVEV (reference sequence). V lost 1 base, J lost 2 bases, and 6 bases lay in between. DNA for the CDR3: TGTGCCAGCAGTTTATGGCCCCCCTACGAGCAGTACTTC. This codes for CASSLWPPYEQYF.

In its sample, this clone was seen many times. The V call is TRBV7-2, the J call TRBJ1-2; D unclear. CDR1 SGHTA and CDR2 FQGNSA come from the germline V gene. Trimming removed 1 base from V and 3 bases from J, with 12 bases in between. The length of the CDR3 is 15 residues. The CDR3 region has the DNA TGTGCCAGCAGCTTAGAATTCGTTGCTGACTATGGCTACACCTTC. Amino acids: CASSLEFVADYGYTF.

In its sample, this clone was seen many times. As DNA, the CDR3 is TGCAGTGCTAGAGCTGGACTAGCGGGGGATGAGCAGTTCTTC. Residues: CSARAGLAGDEQFF. V is TRBV20-1 and J is TRBJ2-1, with 13 bases lining up with TRBD2. The length of the CDR3 is 14 residues. Germline V gives CDR1 DFQATT, CDR2 SNEGSKA (reference sequence). V trimming: 1 base; J trimming: 8 bases; junction bases outside the gene matches: 2.